Listed below are T cell receptor beta chains from one sample, sequenced in a study of prognosis after radiotherapy for stage I lung cancer. TCRdb re-called the multiplex PCR reads through MiXCR, storing one row per CDR3 protein. Of around 15,000 distinct CDR3 sequences in the sample, over 15% were seen once. The sample was PBMCs, taken before or after stereotactic body radiation therapy (not recorded which). All receptors derive from a donor of 50 years or more with non-small cell lung cancer. CDR3s include the opening cysteine and the closing phenylalanine or tryptophan. The D gene is left open where the match is weak. A clone size is listed for some rows: how often the clone was seen (once, few, many), or a class if it is expanded.

V gene: TRBV27
D gene: -
J gene: TRBJ2-1
clone size: medium-sized
CDR3 DNA: TGTGCCAGCAGTCTCCGCGACGACAGCTACAATGAGCAGTTCTTC
CDR3 protein: CASSLRDDSYNEQFF

V gene: TRBV5-1
D gene: TRBD1
J gene: TRBJ2-2
clone size: many
CDR3 DNA: TGCGCCAGCAGCCTGGACAGGGGGTTTTCCGGGGAGCTGTTTTTT
CDR3 protein: CASSLDRGFSGELFF

V gene: TRBV11-3
D gene: -
J gene: TRBJ1-2
clone size: medium-sized
CDR3 DNA: TGTGCCAGCAGCCTATTTCTCGTCCGGCCAATCCCCTATGGCTACACCTTC
CDR3 protein: CASSLFLVRPIPYGYTF

V gene: TRBV20-1
D gene: -
J gene: TRBJ1-4
clone size: many
CDR3 DNA: TGCAGTGCAACCTCGGGGCCGGTTGCAACTAATGAAAAACTGTTTTTT
CDR3 protein: CSATSGPVATNEKLFF

V gene: TRBV20-1
D gene: TRBD2
J gene: TRBJ2-2
clone size: medium-sized
CDR3 DNA: TGCAGTGCTAGAGCCCACCGATCGATAGCGGGCCTAAACACCGGGGAGCTGTTTTTT
CDR3 protein: CSARAHRSIAGLNTGELFF

V gene: TRBV7-2
D gene: TRBD1
J gene: TRBJ2-7
clone size: many
CDR3 DNA: TGTGCCAGCAGCCGGTCGGGGACAGGGAGATCGCAGTACTTC
CDR3 protein: CASSRSGTGRSQYF

V gene: TRBV12-5
D gene: -
J gene: TRBJ2-1
clone size: many
CDR3 DNA: TGTGCTAGTGGTGGGCGGGGATTCAATGAGCAGTTCTTC
CDR3 protein: CASGGRGFNEQFF

V gene: TRBV7-3
D gene: -
J gene: TRBJ2-5
clone size: many
CDR3 DNA: TGTGCCAGCAGCCCAGACCCGACCCAACGGACCCAGTACTTC
CDR3 protein: CASSPDPTQRTQYF

V gene: TRBV5-1
D gene: -
J gene: TRBJ1-2
clone size: many
CDR3 DNA: TGCGCCAGCAGCTTGCAGGGTCCAAGAGGCTACACCTTC
CDR3 protein: CASSLQGPRGYTF

V gene: TRBV6-5
D gene: -
J gene: TRBJ1-3
clone size: many
CDR3 DNA: TGTGCCAGCAGTTACCCAGGTGGAAACACCATATATTTT
CDR3 protein: CASSYPGGNTIYF

V gene: TRBV11-3
D gene: TRBD2
J gene: TRBJ2-1
clone size: medium-sized
CDR3 DNA: TGTGCCAGCAGCCCCAGCAGGACTAGGGGAAATGAGCAGTTCTTC
CDR3 protein: CASSPSRTRGNEQFF

V gene: TRBV18
D gene: -
J gene: TRBJ2-1
clone size: many
CDR3 DNA: TGTGCCAGCTCACCCGAGACTCTAGCCGGTGAGCAGTTCTTC
CDR3 protein: CASSPETLAGEQFF

V gene: TRBV18
D gene: -
J gene: TRBJ2-3
clone size: many
CDR3 DNA: TGTGCCAGCTCACCGTACATAGGTTCGCAGTATTTT
CDR3 protein: CASSPYIGSQYF

V gene: TRBV19
D gene: TRBD2
J gene: TRBJ2-2
clone size: many
CDR3 DNA: TGTGCCAGTAGTTTCCAGCGGGGCGGTCCCGGGGAGCTGTTTTTT
CDR3 protein: CASSFQRGGPGELFF

V gene: TRBV28
D gene: -
J gene: TRBJ2-7
clone size: many
CDR3 DNA: TGTGCCAGCACCTATACAGGCTACGAGCAGTACTTC
CDR3 protein: CASTYTGYEQYF

V gene: TRBV14
D gene: TRBD2
J gene: TRBJ2-1
clone size: few
CDR3 DNA: TGTGCCAGCAGCCAAGTTACTAGCGGGAGGAGGAGTGAGCAGTTCTTC
CDR3 protein: CASSQVTSGRRSEQFF

V gene: TRBV6-2/TRBV6-3
D gene: -
J gene: TRBJ2-6
clone size: many
CDR3 DNA: TGTGCCAGCAGATACAGCGGCCCCAGGGGTTCTGGGGCCAACGTCCTGACTTTC
CDR3 protein: CASRYSGPRGSGANVLTF

V gene: TRBV12-3/TRBV12-4
D gene: -
J gene: TRBJ1-4
clone size: many
CDR3 DNA: TGTGCCAGCAGCCCCTTTGCAACTAATGAAAAACTGTTTTTT
CDR3 protein: CASSPFATNEKLFF

V gene: TRBV5-1
D gene: -
J gene: TRBJ2-2
clone size: -
CDR3 DNA: TGCGCCACCACAACCCAGGGGGGCGTAGCCGGGGAGCTGTTTTTT
CDR3 protein: CATTTQGGVAGELFF

V gene: TRBV10-3
D gene: -
J gene: TRBJ2-7
clone size: many
CDR3 DNA: TGTGCCATCAGTGTTTCAGGAGTTTCCTCCTACGAGCAGTACTTC
CDR3 protein: CAISVSGVSSYEQYF

V gene: TRBV20-1
D gene: TRBD1
J gene: TRBJ2-3
clone size: many
CDR3 DNA: TGCAGTGCCGCCGACAGGGCTGAAGCAGATACGCAGTATTTT
CDR3 protein: CSAADRAEADTQYF

V gene: TRBV5-1
D gene: -
J gene: TRBJ2-5
clone size: many
CDR3 DNA: TGCGCCAGCAGCTTAACGGGGGAAATTGGAGAGACCCAGTACTTC
CDR3 protein: CASSLTGEIGETQYF

V gene: TRBV7-9
D gene: -
J gene: TRBJ2-3
clone size: many
CDR3 DNA: TGTGCCAGCAGCACCCGGGACTCGCAGTATTTT
CDR3 protein: CASSTRDSQYF

V gene: TRBV29-1
D gene: -
J gene: TRBJ1-2
clone size: many
CDR3 DNA: TGCAGCGTTGAAAACATCAGGTCGGGCGGGGGCTACACCTTC
CDR3 protein: CSVENIRSGGGYTF

V gene: TRBV7-9
D gene: TRBD2
J gene: TRBJ2-1
clone size: many
CDR3 DNA: TGTGCCAGCAGCCCAATGGGGGGGGTAGGGTACGATGAGCAGTTCTTC
CDR3 protein: CASSPMGGVGYDEQFF

V gene: TRBV28
D gene: -
J gene: TRBJ2-2
clone size: many
CDR3 DNA: TGTGCCAGCAGTTTGGGGGGAAACACCGGGGAGCTGTTTTTT
CDR3 protein: CASSLGGNTGELFF

V gene: TRBV24-1
D gene: -
J gene: TRBJ1-1
clone size: many
CDR3 DNA: TGTGCCACCAGTGATTGGGGGCATCCGAGGGCTTTCTTT
CDR3 protein: CATSDWGHPRAFF

V gene: TRBV28
D gene: TRBD1
J gene: TRBJ2-5
clone size: -
CDR3 DNA: TGTGCCATCCGGACAGGTGGGGTGGAGACCCAGTACTTC
CDR3 protein: CAIRTGGVETQYF

V gene: TRBV3-1
D gene: TRBD2
J gene: TRBJ2-2
clone size: many
CDR3 DNA: TGTGCCAGCAGCCAGGGGAAAGCTAGCGGGAGAGGGGAGCTGTTTTTT
CDR3 protein: CASSQGKASGRGELFF

V gene: TRBV30
D gene: -
J gene: TRBJ2-3
clone size: many
CDR3 DNA: TGTGCCTGGAGGGCAGGGTGGGGGACAACTAGCACAGATACGCAGTATTTT
CDR3 protein: CAWRAGWGTTSTDTQYF

V gene: TRBV6-2/TRBV6-3
D gene: -
J gene: TRBJ2-7
clone size: many
CDR3 DNA: TGTGCCAGCAGCCCCCGCGGAGGGAGTAGATACGAGCAGTACTTC
CDR3 protein: CASSPRGGSRYEQYF